This T cell receptor beta chain stems from a study of blood T cell repertoires in COVID-19. At the level of the study: The study drew acute and convalescent COVID-19 samples from the United States, Italy and Spain. PBMCs, B-cell-depleted T cells, or T cells were the source of the cDNA or gDNA that made up the material.

Seattle cases were enrolled at active infection and followed longitudinally. The CDR3 has 14 amino acids. Germline assignment: CDR1 SGDLS and CDR2 YYNGEE. Trimming took off 3 bases at V and 3 bases at J, with 13 bases between the two ends. Authors' data handling: The authors estimated nucleated cell counts from reference gene primer amplification. The assay was immunoSEQ multiplex PCR, and TCRdb's table has in-frame clones only and misses some. Clone size and V and J calls were adopted from that table, with D and trimming inferred from the DNA. The sample records over 100,000 clones, about 89% being singletons.

The chain carries TRBV9 and TRBJ2-7; possible D gene TRBD1, 6 bases. The sample comprised peripheral blood. The source of this sequence is a man in his fifties or sixties with COVID-19, enrolled during active disease. The CDR3 reads CASSGGQGLYEQYF. Written as DNA, the CDR3 is TGTGCCAGCAGCGGTGGGCAGGGGCTCTACGAGCAGTACTTC.